This T cell receptor beta chain comes out of a study of persistence of HIV-infected CD4 T cells. The CDR3 extends over 14 amino acids. Trimming left V 1 base short and J 7 bases short, with 8 bases between. The V gene's germline CDR1 is MDHEN and CDR2 SYDVKM. Sequencing used immunoSEQ version 4 in survey mode. Here immunoSEQ multiplex PCR was the method, and the copy in TCRdb shows in-frame clones only, minus some. The sample contains some 31,000 clones, 80% to 90% of which appear only once. Stimulation used around 10 ug/mL lysate from CMV-infected fibroblasts. Sorted nonresponding memory CD4+ T cells were CD40L-negative, CD69-negative, CD45RO-high. An approximately 18-hour stimulation of CD8-depleted PBMCs used anti-CD28/CD49d costimulation, CD40-blocking antibody and enfuvirtide. On this clone itself: Antigen specificity is unknown.

This TCR was sampled from an adult man with HIV who was CMV-seropositive. This chain joins TRBV28 and TRBJ1-6; the D is unclear. Sequencing was performed on CD4+ T cells sorted from PBMCs after roughly 18-hour stimulation, taken from a patient who received antiretroviral therapy. The CDR3 coding sequence is TGTGCCAGCAGTTTATCAGGACGGAATTCACCCCTCCACTTT. Its translation is CASSLSGRNSPLHF.